These 7 T cell receptor beta chains share one sample of origin, sequenced in a study of CXCR3-negative and CXCR3-positive naive CD8 T cells (dated by TCRdb to about 2019). General study outcomes and caveats: Compared with CXCR3-negative naive cells, CXCR3-positive naive cells had TRB CDR3s with higher hydrophobicity (lower Kidera factor 4), lower energy, and higher strength and volume indices.

The sequencer was a NextSeq 550. The Human TCR Profiling Kit (MiLaboratory) was used to make UMI-labeled 5' RACE TRB cDNA libraries. The reads underwent TCRdb reprocessing, giving one record for each CDR3 protein sequence and no DNA. For this sample, the table gives roughly 140,000 distinct CDR3 sequences. Of the sample, 0.25% to 0.35% falls within the top ten clones. Their recognized antigens are unknown. Sequences were obtained from naive CXCR3+ CD8+ T cells from blood. The meaning of the sample's cell subset or site label: CD45RO-CCR7+CD27+CD95- naive CD8+ T cells expressing CXCR3 (TNR3+). All receptors derive from a human donor in good health. Some clones in this sample may be carry-over from other donors' samples.

The J gene is TRBJ2-2, the V gene TRBV3-1. Germline V gene data show CDR1 as LGHDT and CDR2 as YNNKEL (reference sequence). The CDR3 runs to 14 residues. The CDR3: CASSQELVPGELFF.

The chain couples TRBV9 to TRBJ1-1. This CDR3 is 14 amino acids long. Per the germline V gene, CDR1 is SGDLS and CDR2 is YYNGEE. This CDR3 reads CASSVVDTDTEAFF.

The CDR3: CASSFLGSRTSTNGNTIYF. This chain links TRBV12-3 or TRBV12-4 with TRBJ1-3. This CDR3 region has 19 residues.

The V call is TRBV7-2, the J call TRBJ2-1; no DNA is available, so the TRBD1 call from TCRdb remains unchecked. CDR1 SGHTA and CDR2 FQGNSA come from the germline V gene. The CDR3 totals 12 residues. The CDR3: CAVTGEDNEQFF. The full variable domain, its missing parts supplied by reference TRBV7-2 and TRBJ2-1, is GAGVSQSPSNKVTEKGKDVELRCDPISGHTALYWYRQSLGQGLEFLIYFQGNSAPDKSGLPSDRFSAERTGGSVSTLTIQRTQQEDSAVYLCAVTGEDNEQFFGPGTRLTVL.

This chain joins TRBV7-6 and TRBJ1-2; TCRdb's assignment of TRBD1 cannot be checked, as there is no DNA. Germline V gene sequence: CDR1 SGHVS, CDR2 FNYEAQ. The CDR3 totals 15 residues. CDR3: CASSLAGGERDGYTF. Combining the CDR3 with reference TRBV7-6 and TRBJ1-2 gives the whole variable domain GAGVSQSPRYKVTKRGQDVALRCDPISGHVSLYWYRQALGQGPEFLTYFNYEAQQDKSGLPNDRFSAERPEGSISTLTIQRTEQRDSAMYRCASSLAGGERDGYTFGSGTRLTVV.

The chain joins TRBV7-9 to TRBJ2-7. Looked up from germline, CDR1 is SEHNR and CDR2 is FQNEAQ (reference sequence). The CDR3 is 15 residues long. CDR3 sequence: CASSSIHNRHYEQYF. The complete variable domain, with remaining parts taken from reference TRBV7-9 and TRBJ2-7, reads DTGVSQNPRHKITKRGQNVTFRCDPISEHNRLYWYRQTLGQGPEFLTYFQNEAQLEKSRLLSDRFSAERPKGSFSTLEIQRTEQGDSAMYLCASSSIHNRHYEQYFGPGTRLTVT.

This chain joins TRBV4-1 and TRBJ2-1; the D call of TRBD1 rests on TCRdb alone, since no DNA is present to check it. The CDR3 is 15 residues long. The germline V gene encodes CDR1 MGHRA and CDR2 YSYEKL. CDR3 residues: CASSQGGQGYNEQFF.